This TCR beta chain derives from a study of blood T cell repertoires in COVID-19. Per the study methods: Amplification with reference gene primers provided the estimates of nucleated cell counts. Produced via immunoSEQ multiplex PCR; TCRdb's table is partial and in-frame only. The V and J calls and the clone size are those of that table, but D and trimming were determined from the DNA. The sample lists roughly 100,000 clones, roughly four fifths occurring once. After removal of 4 bases from V and 5 bases from J, the junction contained 11 bases not matched to a gene. The germline V gene has CDR1 SGHKS and CDR2 YYEKEE (reference sequence). The CDR3 extends over 15 amino acids.

The sequencing sample was made of peripheral blood. The TCR originated in a man aged 60-69 years with acute or convalescent COVID-19. The chain is built from TRBV5-5 and TRBJ2-7, with 8 bases that match TRBD1. This CDR3 is CASSRAWTGRDEQYF. The CDR3 coding sequence is TGTGCCAGCAGCCGAGCCTGGACAGGGCGGGACGAGCAGTACTTC.